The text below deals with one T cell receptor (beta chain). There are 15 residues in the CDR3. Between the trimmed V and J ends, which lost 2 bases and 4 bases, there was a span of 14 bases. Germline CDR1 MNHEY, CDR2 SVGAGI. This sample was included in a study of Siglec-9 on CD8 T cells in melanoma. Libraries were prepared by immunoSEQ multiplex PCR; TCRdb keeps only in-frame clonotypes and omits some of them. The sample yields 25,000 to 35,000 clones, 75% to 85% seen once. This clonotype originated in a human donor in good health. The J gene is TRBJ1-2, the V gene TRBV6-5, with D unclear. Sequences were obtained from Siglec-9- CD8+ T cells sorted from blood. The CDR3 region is CASSYLPDAFYGYTF. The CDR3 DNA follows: TGTGCCAGCAGTTACCTTCCCGACGCCTTCTATGGCTACACCTTC.